This is a list of T cell receptor beta chains from one sample in a study of T cells expressing NK-cell markers. TCRdb reworked the 5' RACE reads into one entry per CDR3 protein, no DNA. This specimen shows some 500,000 distinct CDR3 sequences; the ten leading clones hold under 1.5%. Source material: blood T cells: a sorted CD56 or NKG2C T cell subset, CD4+ or CD8+ T cells, or bulk PBMC T cells (not recorded which). The receptor source for this set is a woman between 50 and 59 years old in good health. Both conserved end residues are part of each CDR3.

J,V,CDR3
TRBJ1-4,TRBV18,CASSPDRGGSEKLFF
TRBJ2-2,TRBV7-8,CASSFSGTSGTPAREGELFF
TRBJ2-1,TRBV6-1,CASTFDYNTYNEQFF
TRBJ2-7,TRBV12-3/TRBV12-4,CASSLGARYEQYF
TRBJ2-3,TRBV6-4,CASSDSPRDTQYF
TRBJ1-1,TRBV5-1,CASSYKTGGNTEAFF
TRBJ2-1,TRBV12-3/TRBV12-4,CASSWGGSGITNEQFF
TRBJ2-5,TRBV28,CASSHAWLGEAVQYF
TRBJ2-1,TRBV6-4,CASSVGLAGSEQFF
TRBJ2-1,TRBV20-1,CSARDKRAGVRNEQFF
TRBJ2-7,TRBV3-1,CASSLRIFYEQYF
TRBJ2-7,TRBV5-1,CASSVSGGGYEQYF
TRBJ2-1,TRBV29-1,CSVVPEFEQFF
TRBJ2-1,TRBV3-1,CASSLRGSGRGDEQFF
TRBJ2-1,TRBV4-1,CASSHLHRDRGNEQFF
TRBJ1-1,TRBV24-1,CATSDPKGPAFF
TRBJ2-3,TRBV20-1,CSARDLSVGDTQYF
TRBJ2-5,TRBV5-1,CASSLGTSGTGIEETQYF
TRBJ2-3,TRBV6-5,CASRTILAGVARADTQYF
TRBJ2-1,TRBV5-1,CASSSTSGRAHEQFF
TRBJ2-3,TRBV7-9,CASSFRLGGRGTDTQYF
TRBJ2-1,TRBV5-5,CASSLGPTTVMQFF
TRBJ1-2,TRBV27,CASSFRQLPNYGYTF
TRBJ2-1,TRBV11-2,CASSPIIPEQFF
TRBJ1-4,TRBV6-1,CASGAENEKLFF
TRBJ1-5,TRBV10-3,CAIRGSSSNQPQHF
TRBJ1-5,TRBV7-8,CASSLDQWTSNQPQHF
TRBJ2-1,TRBV27,CASSTYSGRVRNEQFF
TRBJ2-3,TRBV7-6,CASSRRTASTDTQYF
TRBJ2-1,TRBV24-1,CATSDSSRAGGPNEQFF
TRBJ2-7,TRBV20-1,CSAEFTPGLAGGPVPEQYF
TRBJ2-6,TRBV10-2,CASREVGANVLTF
TRBJ2-1,TRBV18,CASSPSGRDEQFF
TRBJ2-1,TRBV12-3/TRBV12-4,CASSSGTGVNDEQFF
TRBJ2-2,TRBV7-2,CASSRGGGQGTGELFF
TRBJ2-1,TRBV14,CASSPMGRMKTEFF
TRBJ2-1,TRBV5-6,CASSLGREQRSEQFF
TRBJ1-6,TRBV20-1,CSVARDSKNSPLHF
TRBJ2-3,TRBV27,CASSLSNPGITDTQYF
TRBJ2-3,TRBV28,CASSRSGRAPIDTQYF
TRBJ2-3,TRBV12-3/TRBV12-4,CASSLNLGRGDTQYF
TRBJ2-1,TRBV5-6,CASSSLAGANEQFF
TRBJ2-3,TRBV20-1,CSAKGEYAGRGTDTQYF
TRBJ2-1,TRBV4-2,CASSRLGLAETGEQFF
TRBJ1-1,TRBV5-1,CASSQTPQGANTEAFF
TRBJ2-1,TRBV5-4,CASSLGPRGQNEQFF
TRBJ1-5,TRBV12-3/TRBV12-4,CASSLWDNQPQHF
TRBJ2-5,TRBV2,CASNGGAGAWSETQYF
TRBJ2-7,TRBV3-1,CASSRTTGLNYEQYF
TRBJ1-4,TRBV25-1,CASSEYGALTNEKLFF
TRBJ1-2,TRBV12-3/TRBV12-4,CASSLGRTPYGYTF
TRBJ2-6,TRBV14,CASSQTTGSGANVLTF
TRBJ1-5,TRBV5-1,CASSLGLGQDRNQPQHF